Listed here are 26 T cell receptor beta chains from one sample, sequenced in a study of OX40 agonist ivuxolimab in advanced cancers. Produced via immunoSEQ multiplex PCR; TCRdb's table is partial and in-frame only. The profile shows about 28,000 clones, 81% of them singletons. Sequences were derived from CD4+ or CD8+ T cells sorted from blood, sampled in a trial of the OX40 agonist ivuxolimab. These TCRs come from an adult with an advanced solid tumor such as melanoma, head and neck, liver or kidney cancer.

The CDR3 region is CASSLVNRRYEQYF. Here the CDR3 DNA reads TGTGCCAGCAGCTTAGTTAACCGACGGTACGAGCAGTACTTC. The V and J genes are TRBV13 and TRBJ2-7; no reliable D call. V was pared by 1 base and J by 4 bases, with 11 bases between. Germline assignment: CDR1 PRHDT and CDR2 FYEKMQ (reference sequence). The CDR3 contains 14 residues.

The rearrangement links TRBV5-1 to TRBJ2-1; possibly TRBD2 for D (6 bases). V gave up 4 bases and J gave up 5 bases, with 16 bases separating them. The CDR3 totals 15 residues. Germline V gene data show CDR1 as SGHRS and CDR2 as YFSETQ. CDR3 amino acids: CASSLLPGLNNEQFF. As DNA, the CDR3 is TGCGCCAGCAGCCTCTTACCAGGACTAAACAATGAGCAGTTCTTC.

The chain combines TRBV13 with TRBJ1-3, with TRBD1 as a possible D gene (6 bases). CDR1 and CDR2 from the germline V gene are PRHDT and FYEKMQ (reference sequence). The CDR3 length is 14 residues. Trimming removed 4 bases at V and 4 bases at J, with 11 bases between. CDR3 coding DNA: TGTGCCAGCAGCTCGGCGGGGGCCGGAAACACCATATATTTT. Its translation: CASSSAGAGNTIYF.

The rearrangement joins TRBV9 to TRBJ2-3; D possibly uses TRBD1 or TRBD2 (6 bases each). V shed 5 bases and J shed 3 bases, with 10 bases lying between them. The CDR3 consists of 13 residues. Germline V gene sequence: CDR1 SGDLS, CDR2 YYNGEE. The CDR3 DNA reads as TGTGCCAGCAGGGCGGGGACAACAGATACGCAGTATTTT. Encoded protein: CASRAGTTDTQYF.

The gene calls are TRBV7-9 and TRBJ1-1, with a weak D call TRBD1 (5 bases). The CDR3 loop spans 11 amino acids. The ends were cut back, 7 bases at V and 10 bases at J, with 13 bases in the middle. Germline V gene data show CDR1 as SEHNR and CDR2 as FQNEAQ (reference sequence). The CDR3 spells CASTREPGAFF. The CDR3 DNA reads TGTGCCAGCACCAGGGAGCCAGGAGCTTTCTTT.

The rearrangement links TRBV13 to TRBJ1-2; unclear D gene. V dropped 6 bases and J dropped 2 bases, with 22 bases sitting between them. CDR1 is PRHDT and CDR2 is FYEKMQ in the germline V gene (reference sequence). The CDR3 contains 17 residues. The CDR3, as DNA: TGTGCCAGCAGGTTTAGCCTCGCCGAGCGACAAAACTATGGCTACACCTTC. Translation gives CASRFSLAERQNYGYTF.

V is TRBV6-5 and J is TRBJ2-7; 9 bases agree with TRBD1. Germline CDR1 MNHEY, CDR2 SVGAGI. V trimming: 5 bases; J trimming: 1 base; junction bases outside the gene matches: 3. The CDR3 extends over 14 amino acids. CDR3 sequence reads: CASSPGQGSYEQYF. The CDR3 region has the DNA TGTGCCAGCAGTCCGGGACAGGGATCCTACGAGCAGTACTTC.

The rearrangement joins TRBV4-1 to TRBJ1-1; D is uncertain. The CDR3 extends over 13 amino acids. Trimming pared 0 bases from V and 7 bases from J, leaving 9 bases between. Germline V gene lookup returns CDR1 MGHRA and CDR2 YSYEKL. CDR3 loop: CASSQDGVVEAFF. CDR3 in DNA: TGCGCCAGCAGCCAAGATGGGGTGGTTGAAGCTTTCTTT.

The rearrangement links TRBV13 to TRBJ1-3; 7 nucleotides match TRBD1. After removal of 10 bases from V and 4 bases from J, the junction contained 4 bases not matched to a gene. This CDR3 has 12 amino acids. Germline lookup yields CDR1 PRHDT and CDR2 FYEKMQ (reference sequence). CDR3 bases: TGTGCCACTCAGGGGGACGGAAACACCATATATTTT. Its protein product is CATQGDGNTIYF.

Only a few counts were recorded for this clone. The rearrangement joins TRBV5-1 to TRBJ2-7, with D uncertain. Germline loops: CDR1 SGHRS, CDR2 YFSETQ. V was trimmed by 3 bases and J by 4 bases, leaving 11 bases between them. The CDR3 consists of 13 residues. CDR3 in DNA: TGCGCCAGCAGCTACGGACCGGATTACGAGCAGTACTTC. It is translated as CASSYGPDYEQYF.

The rearrangement joins TRBV30 to TRBJ2-7, with 7 bases fitting TRBD1. The germline V gene has CDR1 GTSNPN and CDR2 SVGIG (reference sequence). V gave up 2 bases and J gave up 4 bases; unmatched junction bases: 11. This CDR3 comprises 15 residues. CDR3 coding DNA: TGTGCCTGGAGTCAAACTTTAGCAGGGGGATACGAGCAGTACTTC. Translation gives CAWSQTLAGGYEQYF.

The rearrangement uses TRBV5-6 and TRBJ1-3; 10 positions match TRBD1. Germline values: CDR1 SGHDT, CDR2 YYEEEE. This CDR3 has 15 amino acids. V shed 0 bases and J 4 bases; nucleotides not matched to a gene: 1. In nucleotides, the CDR3 is TGTGCCAGCAGCTTGGCGACAGGGGGCGGAAACACCATATATTTT. Translation gives CASSLATGGGNTIYF.

This clone has more than one count but fewer than ten. The chain joins TRBV7-9 to TRBJ1-2; tentative D call: TRBD1 (6 bases). Germline CDR1 SEHNR, CDR2 FQNEAQ (reference sequence). This CDR3 has 15 residues. V was cut by 3 bases and J by 6 bases, with 17 bases left in between. Here the CDR3 reads CASSFFNREIHGYTF. As DNA, the CDR3 is TGTGCCAGCAGCTTCTTCAACAGGGAGATCCATGGCTACACCTTC. The full variable domain, its missing parts supplied by reference TRBV7-9 and TRBJ1-2, is DTGVSQNPRHKITKRGQNVTFRCDPISEHNRLYWYRQTLGQGPEFLTYFQNEAQLEKSRLLSDRFSAERPKGSFSTLEIQRTEQGDSAMYLCASSFFNREIHGYTFGSGTRLTVV.

The CDR3 spells CASSLFSGDSSYNEQFF. As DNA, the CDR3 is TGTGCCAGCAGCCTCTTTAGCGGGGATAGCTCCTACAATGAGCAGTTCTTC. V usage is TRBV11-3 and J usage is TRBJ2-1; TRBD2 matches at 8 bases. The junction had 9 bases not matched to a gene; V was cut back by 5 bases and J by 0 bases. In germline, CDR1 is SGHNT, CDR2 YENEEA. The CDR3 is 17 residues long. Supplemented by reference TRBV11-3 and TRBJ2-1, the full variable domain reads EAGVVQSPRYKIIEKKQPVAFWCNPISGHNTLYWYLQNLGQGPELLIRYENEEAVDDSQLPKDRFSAERLKGVDSTLKIQPAELGDSAVYLCASSLFSGDSSYNEQFFGPGTRLTVL.

The chain joins TRBV2 to TRBJ2-5; 10 positions agree with TRBD2. CDR3 length: 16 residues. The trim removed 1 base at V and 5 bases at J, leaving 7 bases unmatched. Germline V gives CDR1 SNHLY, CDR2 FYNNEI. CDR3 sequence (DNA): TGTGCCAGCAGTGAAGAAAGTAGCGGGAGGACTGAGACCCAGTACTTC. Its translation: CASSEESSGRTETQYF.

The chain is built from TRBV6-6 and TRBJ2-7; weak D call: TRBD2 (5 bases). Trimming took off 11 bases at V and 0 bases at J, with 11 bases between the two ends. Germline-derived CDR1 and CDR2 are MNHNY and SVGAGI (reference sequence). There are 12 residues in the CDR3. CDR3 sequence: CAAGLSSYEQYF. The CDR3 coding sequence is TGTGCCGCGGGCTTAAGCTCCTACGAGCAGTACTTC.

The V gene is TRBV11-2, the J gene TRBJ1-6; D ambiguous. The CDR3 is 14 residues long. V was shortened by 3 bases and J by 7 bases, with 10 bases between the two germline ends. In germline, CDR1 is SGHAT, CDR2 FQNNGV. CDR3 nucleotide sequence: TGTGCCAGCAGCTTGGGAGGGTACAATTCACCCCTCCACTTT. Residues: CASSLGGYNSPLHF.

V usage is TRBV15 and J usage is TRBJ2-3; D not resolved. Deletions cut 1 base from V and 6 bases from J, with 14 bases between. The CDR3 runs 15 residues. Germline loops: CDR1 LNHNV, CDR2 YYDKDF (reference sequence). The CDR3 region is CATSRALAASDTQYF. DNA of the CDR3: TGTGCCACCAGCAGAGCGCTGGCAGCCTCGGATACGCAGTATTTT.

Only a few counts were recorded for this clone. This rearrangement joins TRBV2 to TRBJ1-6, with no clear D. V gave up 8 bases and J gave up 14 bases, with 16 bases separating them. CDR3 length equals 12 residues. CDR1 is SNHLY and CDR2 is FYNNEI in the germline V gene. The CDR3 DNA follows: TGTGCCAGCCTCGGCAGGAGTTCGACCCTCCACTTT. Translated: CASLGRSSTLHF. The full variable domain, in which reference TRBV2 and TRBJ1-6 provide the parts outside the CDR3, is EPEVTQTPSHQVTQMGQEVILRCVPISNHLYFYWYRQILGQKVEFLVSFYNNEISEKSEIFDDQFSVERPDGSNFTLKIRSTKLEDSAMYFCASLGRSSTLHFGNGTRLTVT.

The V call is TRBV4-1, the J call TRBJ1-3, with D possibly being TRBD1 (6 bases). Germline loops: CDR1 MGHRA, CDR2 YSYEKL. There are 15 residues in the CDR3. The V and J ends lost 1 base and 4 bases respectively, with 11 bases between them. The CDR3 DNA reads TGCGCCAGCAGCCAAGCCAGGGGCGCCGGAAACACCATATATTTT. This sequence encodes CASSQARGAGNTIYF.

This clone is medium-sized. V and J are TRBV2 and TRBJ1-1; 11 nucleotides align to TRBD1. After removal of 5 bases from V and 10 bases from J, the junction contained 12 bases not matched to a gene. This CDR3 has 15 amino acids. Germline CDR1 reads SNHLY; CDR2 reads FYNNEI. CDR3 sequence reads: CASSHDGQGAWVAFF. The CDR3 DNA is TGTGCCAGCAGTCATGACGGACAGGGGGCATGGGTAGCTTTCTTT.

To note about this clone: A read error may explain this, as a much larger clone is one base away. The rearrangement joins TRBV6-1 to TRBJ2-7; no reliable D call. V was cut by 8 bases and J by 6 bases, with 11 bases left in between. CDR1 is MNHNS, CDR2 SASEGT, per germline. The CDR3 has 11 amino acids. CDR3 DNA: TGTGCCAGCGAGATGTCTGGCGAGCAGTACTTC. Its protein is CASEMSGEQYF.

This clone was detected once. The genes are TRBV30 and TRBJ1-2, with 9 bases fitting TRBD1. This CDR3 spans 13 amino acids. CDR1 is GTSNPN and CDR2 is SVGIG in the germline V gene (reference sequence). The trim removed 5 bases at V and 7 bases at J, leaving 8 bases unmatched. This chain's CDR3 is CAWETGTGSGYTF. The CDR3 coding sequence is TGTGCCTGGGAGACCGGGACAGGGAGTGGCTACACCTTC.

The chain couples TRBV9 to TRBJ1-1, with 11 bases fitting TRBD1. V lost 3 bases, J lost 6 bases, and 10 bases stayed unmatched. The CDR3 loop spans 16 amino acids. Germline assignment: CDR1 SGDLS and CDR2 YYNGEE. CDR3 residues: CASSDEGTGGDAEAFF. Here the CDR3 DNA reads TGTGCCAGCAGCGACGAGGGGACAGGGGGGGACGCTGAAGCTTTCTTT.

This chain joins TRBV5-1 and TRBJ2-1; 11 bases map to TRBD2. This CDR3 region has 15 residues. CDR1 SGHRS and CDR2 YFSETQ come from the germline V gene. The ends lost 4 bases at V and 4 bases at J; junction bases unmatched: 4. The DNA of the CDR3 is TGCGCCAGCAGCAGAGGGACTAGCGGTTACAATGAGCAGTTCTTC. Encoded protein: CASSRGTSGYNEQFF.

This chain's CDR3 is CASSRDKYEQYF. The DNA of the CDR3 is TGTGCCAGCAGCCGAGACAAGTACGAGCAGTACTTC. The rearrangement joins TRBV7-9 to TRBJ2-7; D gene unclear. The CDR3 loop spans 12 amino acids. V shed 5 bases and J shed 4 bases, with 9 bases lying between them. Germline V gene data show CDR1 as SEHNR and CDR2 as FQNEAQ (reference sequence).